The next 7 T cell receptor beta chains were all read from a single sample in a study of blood T cells in healthy people across ages. With a J-beta primer mix and a sample-barcoded 5' primer, a second PCR ran about 7 to 12 cycles. Via MiXCR, TCRdb re-called the 5' RACE reads, giving one row per CDR3 protein. This table holds about 650,000 distinct CDR3 sequences, less than 40% found once. The sequencing sample was made of blood. These receptors were taken from a woman older than 75 in good health.

In its sample, this clonotype was seen a few times. The V gene is TRBV12-3 or TRBV12-4, the J gene TRBJ1-1; tentatively, D is TRBD1 (6 bases). The germline V and J ends were trimmed by 8 bases and 5 bases, with 9 bases remaining between them. CDR3 size: 11 residues. In DNA, the CDR3 is TGTGCCAGCTTAAGGGGGACTGAAGCTTTCTTT. Amino acids: CASLRGTEAFF.

Of note for this clonotype: A much larger clone lies a single base off, so this may be a read error. V is TRBV20-1 and J is TRBJ2-4, with TRBD2 matching over 7 bases. The J call may be wrong; the DNA end is better matched by TRBJ2-7. CDR3 length: 11 amino acids. The V gene's germline CDR1 is DFQATT and CDR2 SNEGSKA (reference sequence). CDR3 bases: TGCAGGGCTAGCGGCCAGGACGAGCAGTACTTC. It encodes CRASGQDEQYF.

At least ten counts were recorded for this clonotype. V gene TRBV7-2 combines with J gene TRBJ2-3; D is unclear. This CDR3 has 15 residues. Deletions cut 3 bases from V and 2 bases from J, with 12 bases between. The germline V gene encodes CDR1 SGHTA and CDR2 FQGNSA. For the CDR3, the DNA is TGTGCCAGCAGCTTCGGCCTTTCTGTCACAGATACGCAGTATTTT. Translated: CASSFGLSVTDTQYF.

On this clonotype: This may be a read error: a much more frequent sequence differs by one nucleotide. The chain couples TRBV11-2 to TRBJ2-3; TRBD1 matches at 7 bases. The germline V gene has CDR1 SGHAT and CDR2 FQNNGV. This CDR3 has 15 residues. This CDR3 is CGSSLVPLPGGTQYF. In DNA, the CDR3 is TGTGGCAGCAGCTTAGTCCCCCTTCCAGGGGGTACGCAGTATTTT.

There are a few counts of this clonotype. A much larger clone is a single base away; this may be a read error. The rearrangement uses TRBV29-1 and TRBJ2-5; 7 bases are shared with TRBD1. Germline V gene lookup returns CDR1 SQVTM and CDR2 ANQGSEA. This CDR3 is 12 amino acids long. In DNA form, the CDR3 reads TGCAGCGTAGGGACAGTCCAAGAGATCCAGTACTTC. This sequence encodes CSVGTVQEIQYF.

The gene calls are TRBV24-1 and TRBJ2-6; possibly TRBD2 for D (6 bases). Germline V gene data show CDR1 as KGHDR and CDR2 as SFDVKD. V was trimmed by 1 base and J by 0 bases, leaving 9 bases between them. CDR3 length: 17 amino acids. The CDR3 spells CATSDFGGGSGANVLTF. CDR3 nucleotides: TGTGCCACCAGTGATTTTGGGGGAGGCTCTGGGGCCAACGTCCTGACTTTC.

Many counts were recorded for this clonotype. This chain uses TRBV20-1 with TRBJ2-3, with TRBD2 matching 16 bases. The length of the CDR3 is 16 residues. V trimming: 5 bases; J trimming: 5 bases; junction bases outside the gene matches: 7. Germline V CDR1 and CDR2: DFQATT, SNEGSKA (reference sequence). The DNA for the CDR3 is TGCAGTGCTCAGGGACTAGCGGGGGGGATGCGAGATACGCAGTATTTT. Its translation is CSAQGLAGGMRDTQYF.